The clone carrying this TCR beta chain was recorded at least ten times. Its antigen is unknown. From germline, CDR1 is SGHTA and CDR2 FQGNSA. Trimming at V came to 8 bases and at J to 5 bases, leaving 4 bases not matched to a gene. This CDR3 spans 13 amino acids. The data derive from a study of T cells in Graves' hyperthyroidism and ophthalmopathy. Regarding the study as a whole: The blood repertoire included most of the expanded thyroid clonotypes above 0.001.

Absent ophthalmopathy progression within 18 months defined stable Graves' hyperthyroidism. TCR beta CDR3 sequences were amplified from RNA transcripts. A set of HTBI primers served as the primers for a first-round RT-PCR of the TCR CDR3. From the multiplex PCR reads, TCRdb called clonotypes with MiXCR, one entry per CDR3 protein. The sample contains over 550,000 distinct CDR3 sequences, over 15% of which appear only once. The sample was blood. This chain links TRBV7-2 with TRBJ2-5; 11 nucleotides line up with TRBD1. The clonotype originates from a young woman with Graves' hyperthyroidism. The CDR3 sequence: CASLRDRGETQYF. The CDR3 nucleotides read TGTGCCAGCCTCCGGGACAGGGGGGAGACCCAGTACTTC.